A single sample gave rise to the 24 T cell receptor beta chains below, sequenced in a study of T cells in Graves' hyperthyroidism and ophthalmopathy. RNA transcripts were the template for amplifying TCR beta CDR3 regions. Researchers ran a first-round RT-PCR on the TCR CDR3 using the HTBI primer set. TCRdb reanalysed the multiplex PCR reads using MiXCR and keeps one entry per CDR3 protein. The table lists about 210,000 distinct CDR3 sequences, under 20% of them singletons. Source material: blood. These receptors all stem from a man aged 50 or older with Graves' hyperthyroidism.

This clonotype came up many times. V usage is TRBV20-1 and J usage is TRBJ1-1; 8 nucleotides line up with TRBD1. The CDR3 length is 14 residues. The germline CDR1 and CDR2 sequences are DFQATT and SNEGSKA (reference sequence). After removal of 3 bases from V and 4 bases from J, the junction contained 7 bases not matched to a gene. DNA of the CDR3: TGCAGTGCTAGCAACTCAGGGGGCCTCACTGAAGCTTTCTTT. Translating it yields CSASNSGGLTEAFF.

The chain recombines TRBV7-9 with TRBJ2-3, with 8 nucleotides matching TRBD2. The ends lost 1 base at V and 3 bases at J; junction bases unmatched: 9. This CDR3 is 17 amino acids long. CDR1 SEHNR and CDR2 FQNEAQ come from the germline V gene (reference sequence). The CDR3: CASSLGVGLAHTDTQYF. DNA for the CDR3: TGTGCCAGCAGCTTAGGCGTCGGACTAGCTCATACAGATACGCAGTATTTT. Full variable domain (outside the CDR3, taken from reference TRBV7-9 and TRBJ2-3): DTGVSQNPRHKITKRGQNVTFRCDPISEHNRLYWYRQTLGQGPEFLTYFQNEAQLEKSRLLSDRFSAERPKGSFSTLEIQRTEQGDSAMYLCASSLGVGLAHTDTQYFGPGTRLTVL.

This clonotype was counted between two and nine times. This chain uses TRBV10-3 with TRBJ2-2; 12 bases agree with TRBD1. The CDR3 spans 16 residues. J lost 5 bases, V lost 8 bases, and 9 bases had no gene match. Germline V CDR1 and CDR2: ENHRY, SYGVKD. The CDR3 is CAIGGTGGIGTGELFF. The CDR3 DNA reads TGTGCCATCGGAGGGACAGGGGGCATAGGGACCGGGGAGCTGTTTTTT.

This clonotype was observed a handful of times. The J gene is TRBJ2-7, the V gene TRBV19, with D maybe TRBD1 (5 bases). This CDR3 region has 14 residues. Trimming stripped 6 bases from V and 5 bases from J, with 17 bases between. Germline CDR1 LNHDA, CDR2 SQIVND (reference sequence). CDR3 residues: CASSPLMDIHEQYF. The CDR3 DNA reads TGTGCCAGTAGCCCCCTTATGGACATCCACGAGCAGTACTTC.

The chain recombines TRBV10-2 with TRBJ2-3, with D tentatively TRBD2 (6 bases). The germline gives CDR1 WSHSY, CDR2 SAAADI. The CDR3 runs 15 residues. V was clipped by 5 bases and J by 1 base, with 13 bases between them. The CDR3 reads CASSSSSVGTDTQYF. The DNA of the CDR3 is TGCGCCAGCAGTAGCTCTAGCGTTGGCACAGATACGCAGTATTTT.

As to this clonotype: A read error may explain this, as a much larger clone is one base away. The chain's CDR3 is CASGEQRRDEKLFF. The CDR3 DNA is TGTGCCAGCGGAGAACAACGTCGGGACGAAAAACTGTTTTTT. This chain connects TRBV2 to TRBJ1-4, with D maybe TRBD1 (5 bases). V was shortened by 8 bases and J by 8 bases, with 18 bases between the two germline ends. CDR3 size: 14 residues. Germline V gives CDR1 SNHLY, CDR2 FYNNEI.

This chain links TRBV5-5 with TRBJ1-2, with D uncertain. Per germline, CDR1 SGHKS and CDR2 YYEKEE (reference sequence). The ends were cut back, 2 bases at V and 2 bases at J, with 10 bases in the middle. CDR3 length: 14 residues. CDR3 bases: TGTGCCAGCAGCTTAATCGACACAAACTATGGCTACACCTTC. This sequence encodes CASSLIDTNYGYTF. Supplemented by reference TRBV5-5 and TRBJ1-2, the full variable domain reads DAGVTQSPTHLIKTRGQQVTLRCSPISGHKSVSWYQQVLGQGPQFIFQYYEKEERGRGNFPDRFSARQFPNYSSELNVNALLLGDSALYLCASSLIDTNYGYTFGSGTRLTVV.

In its sample, this clonotype was seen many times. The chain employs TRBV6-1 and TRBJ2-7, with a tentative D call TRBD2 (6 bases). This CDR3 is built from 14 residues. V lost 6 bases and J lost 4, with 16 bases in between. Germline V gene sequence: CDR1 MNHNS, CDR2 SASEGT. The CDR3 DNA reads as TGTGCCAGCAGCCGGAGGGGACCTCCATACGAGCAGTACTTC. Translating it yields CASSRRGPPYEQYF.

This clonotype has just a few counts. The chain combines TRBV27 with TRBJ2-3, with 8 bases identical to TRBD2. The J segment lost 8 bases and the V segment lost 8 bases, leaving 15 bases of the junction unmatched. The length of the CDR3 is 15 residues. Germline V CDR1 and CDR2: MNHEY, SMNVEV (reference sequence). In DNA, the CDR3 is TGTGCCAGCGGTCCCCGGGGTGCGGGAGGAGGTACGCAGTATTTT. Translating it yields CASGPRGAGGGTQYF.

Many counts were recorded for this clonotype. The chain recombines TRBV12-3 or TRBV12-4 with TRBJ1-6; TRBD1 might be the D (6 bases). V was trimmed by 4 bases and J by 5 bases, leaving 9 bases between them. This CDR3 contains 14 residues. The CDR3: CASSWDIDNSPLHF. CDR3 DNA sequence: TGTGCCAGCAGTTGGGACATAGATAATTCACCCCTCCACTTT.

The rearrangement joins TRBV19 to TRBJ2-7, with 10 nucleotides matching TRBD1. The CDR3 spans 15 residues. V lost 6 bases and J lost 5; bases outside the gene matches: 10. CDR1 and CDR2 from the germline V gene are LNHDA and SQIVND (reference sequence). The CDR3 here is CASSDRGLGYDEQYF. The CDR3 DNA sequence: TGTGCCAGTAGCGACAGGGGGCTTGGGTACGACGAGCAGTACTTC. Full variable domain (rest looked up from reference TRBV19 and TRBJ2-7): DGGITQSPKYLFRKEGQNVTLSCEQNLNHDAMYWYRQDPGQGLRLIYYSQIVNDFQKGDIAEGYSVSREKKESFPLTVTSAQKNPTAFYLCASSDRGLGYDEQYFGPGTRLTVT.

This sequence joins TRBV7-9 and TRBJ1-2; 7 nucleotides match TRBD1. From germline, CDR1 is SEHNR and CDR2 FQNEAQ (reference sequence). Trimming at V came to 7 bases and at J to 8 bases, leaving 7 bases not matched to a gene. This CDR3 is built from 12 residues. The CDR3 sequence is CASTSGGEGYTF. CDR3 bases: TGTGCCAGCACGTCAGGGGGTGAGGGCTACACCTTC.

The table lists this clonotype with many counts. V is TRBV7-2 and J is TRBJ2-7; D not resolved. The germline gives CDR1 SGHTA, CDR2 FQGNSA. The CDR3 is made up of 15 amino acids. V lost 2 bases and J lost 0, with 11 bases in between. CDR3 nucleotide sequence: TGTGCCAGCAGCTTACAGGCAACCGTCTCCTACGAGCAGTACTTC. Its protein product is CASSLQATVSYEQYF.

This clonotype was seen ten or more times. V usage is TRBV28 and J usage is TRBJ1-2; D not resolved. V dropped 0 bases and J dropped 4 bases, with 15 bases sitting between them. The CDR3 sequence is 16 residues long. CDR1 is MDHEN and CDR2 is SYDVKM in the germline V gene. The DNA of the CDR3 is TGTGCCAGCAGTTTATGGAGGGCCAGGCCGGCCTATGGCTACACCTTC. It specifies CASSLWRARPAYGYTF.

The sample holds many counts of this clonotype. The chain joins TRBV10-3 to TRBJ2-1; 8 positions agree with TRBD2. The CDR3 is 16 amino acids. V lost 2 bases, J lost 3 bases, and 6 bases stayed unmatched. From germline, CDR1 is ENHRY and CDR2 SYGVKD. CDR3 amino acids: CAISEGPGGNYNEQFF. The CDR3 nucleotides read TGTGCCATCAGTGAGGGGCCGGGAGGGAACTACAATGAGCAGTTCTTC.

This clonotype has ten or more counts. The CDR3 DNA sequence: TGTGCCAGCTCATCTCAAGGCCCCCCCGCCGAGCAGTACTTC. Translating it yields CASSSQGPPAEQYF. The chain uses TRBV18 and TRBJ2-7; D remains ambiguous. Germline CDR1 reads KGHSH; CDR2 reads LQKENI. The V end lost 5 bases, the J end lost 6 bases, and 17 bases lay between the germline ends. CDR3 length: 14 amino acids.

This clonotype showed up many times. The chain is built from TRBV11-3 and TRBJ2-7, with D possibly being TRBD2 (6 bases). Germline lookup yields CDR1 SGHNT and CDR2 YENEEA. The V gene lost 0 bases and the J gene lost 5 bases, with 14 bases spanning the gap. This CDR3 is built from 15 residues. CDR3 coding DNA: TGTGCCAGCAGCTTAGACCTGACTAGGGTCGACGAGCAGTACTTC. Amino acids: CASSLDLTRVDEQYF.

In its sample, this clonotype was seen a few times. J is TRBJ2-3 and V is TRBV9; 7 bases are shared with TRBD1. The CDR3 consists of 16 residues. Germline-derived CDR1 and CDR2 are SGDLS and YYNGEE. V dropped 4 bases and J dropped 1; count of bases not matched to a gene: 9. CDR3 region: CASSRSTGVGTDTQYF. The CDR3, as DNA: TGTGCCAGCAGCAGATCCACAGGGGTGGGCACAGATACGCAGTATTTT. The variable domain in full, with the rest retrieved from reference TRBV9 and TRBJ2-3, is DSGVTQTPKHLITATGQRVTLRCSPRSGDLSVYWYQQSLDQGLQFLIQYYNGEERAKGNILERFSAQQFPDLHSELNLSSLELGDSALYFCASSRSTGVGTDTQYFGPGTRLTVL.

This clonotype was counted many times. In DNA form, the CDR3 reads TGCGCCAGCAGACGAGACATCTCAGGCTACAATGAGCAGTTCTTC. It is translated as CASRRDISGYNEQFF. The chain carries TRBV5-1 and TRBJ2-1; no clear D gene. The CDR3 loop spans 15 amino acids. Germline loops: CDR1 SGHRS, CDR2 YFSETQ. Deletions cut 5 bases from V and 3 bases from J, with 15 bases between.

The chain recombines TRBV7-2 with TRBJ2-7; weak D call: TRBD1 (6 bases). Between the trimmed V and J ends, which lost 8 bases and 0 bases, there was a span of 14 bases. This CDR3 contains 14 residues. Germline V lookup: CDR1 SGHTA, CDR2 FQGNSA. This chain's CDR3 is CASLSRGSSYEQYF. CDR3 nucleotide sequence: TGTGCCAGCTTATCAAGGGGGTCCTCCTACGAGCAGTACTTC.

Turning to this clonotype: One end of the junction does not line up with germline, which may come from a read error. The chain carries TRBV6-1 and TRBJ2-3; D is unclear. Germline V CDR1 and CDR2: MNHNS, SASEGT. This CDR3 comprises 17 residues. The chain's CDR3 is CTSSEESLGPWTDTQYF. In nucleotides, the CDR3 is TGTACCAGCAGTGAAGAAAGTCTTGGACCATGGACAGATACGCAGTATTTT.

Worth noting for this clonotype: With a much larger clone just one base away, this may be a read error. The chain employs TRBV20-1 and TRBJ2-1; a weak D match, TRBD2 (7 bases). Per germline, CDR1 DFQATT and CDR2 SNEGSKA (reference sequence). The CDR3 loop spans 12 amino acids. The CDR3 reads CSARLRGGEQLF. The CDR3 coding sequence is TGCAGTGCTAGATTGAGGGGGGGTGAGCAGCTCTTC.

This clonotype turned up a few times. This chain uses TRBV28 with TRBJ1-5, with 8 nucleotides matching TRBD1. Germline CDR1 is MDHEN and CDR2 is SYDVKM. The CDR3 covers 15 residues. The J segment lost 5 bases and the V segment lost 3 bases, leaving 6 bases of the junction unmatched. The CDR3 is CASSFSGTGDQPQHF. CDR3 nucleotides: TGTGCCAGCAGTTTCTCCGGGACAGGTGATCAGCCCCAGCATTTT.

V is TRBV28 and J is TRBJ2-7; 9 bases map to TRBD2. J lost 2 bases, V lost 5 bases, and 4 bases had no gene match. The CDR3 consists of 14 residues. Germline-derived CDR1 and CDR2 are MDHEN and SYDVKM. CDR3 protein: CASSERLAAYEQYF. The DNA of the CDR3 is TGTGCCAGCAGTGAGAGACTAGCGGCCTACGAGCAGTACTTC.